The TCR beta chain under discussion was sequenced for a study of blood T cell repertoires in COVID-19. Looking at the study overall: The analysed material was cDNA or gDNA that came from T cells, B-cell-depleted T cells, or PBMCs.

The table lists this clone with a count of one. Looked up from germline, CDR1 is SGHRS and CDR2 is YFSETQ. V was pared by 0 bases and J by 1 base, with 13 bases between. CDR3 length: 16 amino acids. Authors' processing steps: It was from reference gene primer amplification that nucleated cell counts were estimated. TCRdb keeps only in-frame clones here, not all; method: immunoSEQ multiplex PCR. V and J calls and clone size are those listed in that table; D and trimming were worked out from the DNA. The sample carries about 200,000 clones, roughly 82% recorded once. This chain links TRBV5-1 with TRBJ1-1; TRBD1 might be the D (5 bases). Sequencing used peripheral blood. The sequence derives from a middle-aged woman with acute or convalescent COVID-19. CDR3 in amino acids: CASSLAQGPSNTEAFF. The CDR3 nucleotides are TGCGCCAGCAGCTTGGCGCAGGGCCCGTCGAACACTGAAGCTTTCTTT. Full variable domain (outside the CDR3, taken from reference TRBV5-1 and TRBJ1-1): KAGVTQTPRYLIKTRGQQVTLSCSPISGHRSVSWYQQTPGQGLQFLFEYFSETQRNKGNFPGRFSGRQFSNSRSEMNVSTLELGDSALYLCASSLAQGPSNTEAFFGQGTRLTVV.